This T cell receptor (beta chain) was recovered during a study of cytomegalovirus exposure and HLA in healthy donors. Concerning this clone: What it recognizes is unknown.

The ends were cut back, 2 bases at V and 4 bases at J, with 8 bases in the middle. CDR1 is MNHEY, CDR2 SMNVEV, per germline (reference sequence). This CDR3 contains 13 residues. Each donor was nominally healthy when sampled (though unrecorded immune exposures were likely). Notes on the study in general: TCR beta V- and J-gene trimming, according to a later analysis, was linked to a missense DCLRE1C variant.

PCR employed 60 Vbeta and 13 Jbeta primers. The repertoire was sequenced with immunoSEQ multiplex PCR; TCRdb's copy has only in-frame clones and lacks some. The sample records roughly 88,000 clones, 70% to 85% being singletons. This clonotype was sampled from a man under 40 in good health and CMV-seropositive. The rearrangement joins TRBV27 to TRBJ1-2; D is ambiguous. Source material: PBMCs. DNA for the CDR3: TGTGCCAGCAGTTTAGAGGGATCCTATGGCTACACCTTC. Its translation: CASSLEGSYGYTF.